This TCR beta chain comes out of a study of shared clonotypes between healthy human individuals. The CDR3 extends over 15 amino acids. Trimming removed 4 bases from V and 5 bases from J, with 17 bases in between. CDR1 and CDR2 (germline): MGHDK, SYGVNS. TCRdb's table, derived via immunoSEQ multiplex PCR, lists solely in-frame clones and lacks some. The sample includes millions of clones, 85% to 95% of them seen just once. This chain connects TRBV25-1 to TRBJ2-5; D remains unclear. Material for sequencing was naive CD4+ T cells sorted from blood. Indicated subset: CD45RA+ positively selected. The TCR comes from a man younger than 30 in good health. DNA of the CDR3: TGTGCCAGCAGTGCCTCGTCTCTAAGGCAGGAGACCCAGTACTTC. Protein: CASSASSLRQETQYF. Using reference TRBV25-1 and TRBJ2-5 for the parts outside the CDR3, the full variable domain is EADIYQTPRYLVIGTGKKITLECSQTMGHDKMYWYQQDPGMELHLIHYSYGVNSTEKGDLSSESTVSRIRTEHFPLTLESARPSHTSQYLCASSASSLRQETQYFGPGTRLLVL.